Given below is one TCR beta chain in context. Its antigen remains unidentified. Ranging in age from about 6 to 100, the donors were healthy Caucasian individuals from Russia. The CDR3 covers 17 residues. Looked up from germline, CDR1 is SEHNR and CDR2 is FQNEAQ (reference sequence). Trimming pared 3 bases from V and 1 base from J, leaving 15 bases between. These data come from a study of blood T cells in healthy people across ages. Study findings and constraints: Donor CMV infection status was unknown, possibly confounding age-related changes in expanded clonotypes. Researchers judged that diversity estimates from one million T cells fell short of true values. Roughly linearly, TCR beta diversity per million T cells fell as age increased.

Sample-barcoded 5' priming and a J-beta primer mix drove a second PCR of about 6 to 12 cycles. Each CDR3 protein is one row after TCRdb ran MiXCR on the 5' RACE reads. The repertoire includes 1.5 million to 2 million distinct CDR3 sequences, about 31% of them detected once, and about 11% sits in the top ten. The clonotype comes from a woman in her 30s in good health. Input material: blood. This chain connects TRBV7-9 to TRBJ2-2, with D possibly matching TRBD2 (6 bases). The CDR3 is CASSFTGGLGNTGELFF. CDR3 nucleotide sequence: TGTGCCAGCAGCTTCACCGGGGGATTGGGGAACACCGGGGAGCTGTTTTTT.